This T cell receptor (beta chain) was profiled in a study of lymphopenia after photon versus proton radiotherapy. Germline CDR1 reads KGHSY; CDR2 reads FQNENV. The CDR3 loop spans 15 amino acids. The V gene end was trimmed by 2 bases and the J gene end by 3 bases; junction bases not matched to a gene: 6. Here immunoSEQ multiplex PCR was the method, and the copy in TCRdb shows in-frame clones only, minus some. The sample yields some 15,000 clones, 82% seen once. This chain links TRBV16 with TRBJ2-5; 7 bases fit TRBD2. Material: peripheral blood, obtained from a patient treated with photon-based radiotherapy. The sequence came from a man between 45 and 60 years old with gastric cancer. CDR3 sequence (DNA): TGTGCCAGCAGCCAACATTGGGGAGGGGAAGAGACCCAGTACTTC. Translated, it gives CASSQHWGGEETQYF.